This T cell receptor (beta chain) was recorded in a study of shared clonotypes between healthy human individuals. Study-level findings and limits: Researchers sampled blood only, noting tissue repertoires likely differ.

This clone was found a few times. Its antigen is currently unknown. The same CDR3 can be traced to other DNA sequences in this sample. Sequencing was performed with immunoSEQ multiplex PCR; in TCRdb, only in-frame clones are kept and a portion is missing. The table shows 2 million to 3 million clones, with around nine tenths occurring only once. Germline V gene lookup returns CDR1 MNHNS and CDR2 SASEGT. The ends were cut back, 1 base at V and 2 bases at J, with 3 bases in the middle. There are 13 residues in the CDR3. The gene calls are TRBV6-1 and TRBJ1-5; D is ambiguous. Sample: naive CD4+ T cells sorted from blood. Subset indicated: CD45RA+ positively selected. The sequence was obtained from a man aged 18 to 30 in good health. The CDR3 region has the DNA TGTGCCAGCAGTGAAGGGGGCAATCAGCCCCAGCATTTT. This encodes CASSEGGNQPQHF.